This TCR beta chain was recovered during a study of CXCR3-negative and CXCR3-positive naive CD8 T cells. Study conclusions and caveats: Researchers report that CXCR3-positive naive cells carry more hydrophobic TRB CDR3s than CXCR3-negative naive cells.

Remarks on this clonotype: Its antigen is unidentified.

Through 5' RACE with UMI labels, the TRB cDNA libraries were prepared. One entry per CDR3 protein, without DNA, is what TCRdb gives after re-calling the 5' RACE reads. This sample's table reports about 110,000 distinct CDR3 sequences. The germline gives CDR1 SGHRS, CDR2 YFSETQ. The CDR3 has 16 residues. This chain joins TRBV5-1 and TRBJ2-1; TCRdb gives TRBD2 as the D gene, but with no DNA this cannot be confirmed. Material for sequencing was naive CXCR3+ CD8+ T cells from blood. Subset meaning: CD45RO-CCR7+CD27+CD95- naive CD8+ T cells expressing CXCR3 (TNR3+). The TCR comes from a human donor in good health. Some clones in this sample may be carry-over from other donors' samples. The CDR3 here is CASSLGLAGRYNEQFF. Full variable domain (outside the CDR3, taken from reference TRBV5-1 and TRBJ2-1): KAGVTQTPRYLIKTRGQQVTLSCSPISGHRSVSWYQQTPGQGLQFLFEYFSETQRNKGNFPGRFSGRQFSNSRSEMNVSTLELGDSALYLCASSLGLAGRYNEQFFGPGTRLTVL.